The clone carrying this TCR beta chain has just one count. Germline CDR1 reads DFQATT; CDR2 reads SNEGSKA (reference sequence). The CDR3 contains 11 residues. Trimming removed 7 bases at V and 8 bases at J, with 14 bases between. Original data processing: It was from reference gene primer amplification that nucleated cell counts were estimated. Profiling relied on immunoSEQ multiplex PCR, and the TCRdb table lists in-frame clones only, not all of them. The D gene and trimming were derived from the DNA, and the V and J assignments and clone size from that table. The sample yields 100,000 to 150,000 clones, 70% to 85% seen once. This record comes from a study of blood T cell repertoires in COVID-19. Background on the study: Specimens from acute and convalescent COVID-19 originated in the United States, Italy and Spain. Sources were T cells, B-cell-depleted T cells, or PBMCs; the material itself was cDNA or gDNA.

The TCR sequence derives from a woman over 75 with acute or convalescent COVID-19. Sample: peripheral blood. The chain uses TRBV20-1 and TRBJ1-1, with D tentatively TRBD1 (5 bases). The DNA for the CDR3 is TGCAGTGTCAAGACAGTAGTCGAAGCTTTCTTT. Protein sequence: CSVKTVVEAFF.